This T cell receptor (beta chain) was recorded in a study of T cells in women clearing cervical HPV infection. For the study at large: For cases, blood was sampled a median about 150 days after lesion detection, interquartile range about 90 to 210 days.

TCRdb's copy holds only in-frame clones and misses some; the assay was immunoSEQ multiplex PCR. The data show about 30,000 clones, and the top ten clones hold under 4%. Prevalent HPV16 infections were excluded; only incident single HPV16 infections included. Trimming shortened V by 0 bases and J by 5 bases, and 17 bases separated the two germline ends. This CDR3 comprises 15 residues. CDR1 and CDR2 from the germline V gene are DFQATT and SNEGSKA (reference sequence). A note on this clone: Coverage ceases 3 residues before the CDR3 finishes, and the germline J gene fills in the end.

J is TRBJ2-7 and V is TRBV20-1; D is possibly TRBD2 (7 bases). The specimen was blood buffy coat. The receptor was isolated from a woman between 18 and 69 years old with a cervical HPV16 infection that either progressed to CIN3+ or cleared (not recorded which). CDR3 residues: CSARDTFRGGHEQYF. CDR3 bases read: TGCAGTGCTAGAGATACTTTTAGGGGGGGTCACGAG.